This T cell receptor beta chain was identified in a study of T-cell reconstitution after alpha-beta-depleted transplantation in children. General study points: Surviving recipient T cells and thymic progenitors accounted for the high day-60 TCRbeta diversity observed in some patients. It was reported that alpha-beta T cells came from several hundred expanded graft clones (about two months after transplant).

Points on this clonotype: Antigen specificity is unknown.

CDR1 is KGHDR, CDR2 SFDVKD, per germline. The CDR3 runs to 17 residues. The V end lost 7 bases, the J end lost 4 bases, and 25 bases lay between the germline ends. Library preparation (for TCRbeta) was performed with unique molecular identifiers. TCRdb passed the PCR reads through MiXCR, listing each CDR3 protein once. Counted here are approximately 79,000 distinct CDR3 sequences, less than 20% occurring once; the ten biggest clones make up 45% to 55%. V and J are TRBV24-1 and TRBJ2-7; D tentatively reads TRBD1 or TRBD2 (6 bases each). The sequence derives from a male patient between 2 and 9 years old who had a stem cell transplant for acute lymphoblastic leukemia, so the T cells may come from the graft donor. The starting material was PBMCs, mostly from graft donor cells, obtained 360 days after TCRalphabeta/CD19-depleted stem cell transplant. CDR3 protein: CATSEICPGGMKYEQYF. CDR3 bases: TGTGCCACCAGCGAGATCTGCCCCGGGGGCATGAAGTACGAGCAGTACTTC.